Given below is one TCR beta chain in context. As yet, its antigen is unknown. The data were obtained in a study of T-cell memory formation after mild COVID-19. Constant-segment primers were used for 5'RACE, and the resulting TCR alpha and TCR beta cDNA libraries carried sample barcodes and UMIs. TCRdb re-called the 5' RACE reads through MiXCR, storing one row per CDR3 protein. The profile shows under 250,000 distinct CDR3 sequences, over 15% of them singletons. Study results and limitations: A second wave of clones peaked on day 37, and their SARS-CoV-2 specificity went unconfirmed.

Germline V CDR1 and CDR2: DFQATT, SNEGSKA (reference sequence). The CDR3 totals 15 residues. The V gene end was trimmed by 5 bases and the J gene end by 5 bases; junction bases not matched to a gene: 12. The TCR comes from an adult woman who had mild COVID-19 (a few samples of this study predate the infection). Cell type and time point are not known. The V gene is TRBV20-1, the J gene TRBJ2-5; 9 positions match TRBD1. Sequencing was carried out using PBMCs or a T cell subset sorted from them (not recorded which). The CDR3 coding sequence is TGCAGTGCTGGCAATCCGGGACAGGGAAAGGAGACCCAGTACTTC. This encodes CSAGNPGQGKETQYF.